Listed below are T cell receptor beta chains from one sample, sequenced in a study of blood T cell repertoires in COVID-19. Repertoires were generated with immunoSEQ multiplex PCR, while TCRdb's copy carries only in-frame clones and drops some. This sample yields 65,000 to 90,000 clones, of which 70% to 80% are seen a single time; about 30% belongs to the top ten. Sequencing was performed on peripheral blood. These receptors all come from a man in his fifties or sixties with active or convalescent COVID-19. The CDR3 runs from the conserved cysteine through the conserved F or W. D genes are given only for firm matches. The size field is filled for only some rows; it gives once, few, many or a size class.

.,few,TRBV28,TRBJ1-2,CASSEQGSGGYTF,TGTGCCAGCAGTGAACAGGGATCCGGAGGCTACACCTTC
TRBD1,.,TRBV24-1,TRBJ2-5,CATSDPGGFGTETQYF,TGTGCCACCAGTGATCCAGGGGGTTTTGGTACGGAGACCCAGTACTTC
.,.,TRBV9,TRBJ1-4,CASTRTGSSRSNEKLFF,TGTGCCAGCACCAGAACCGGGTCTTCAAGAAGCAATGAAAAACTGTTTTTT
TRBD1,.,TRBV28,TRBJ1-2,CASSRDRVNGYTF,TGTGCCAGCAGCCGAGACAGGGTCAATGGCTACACCTTC
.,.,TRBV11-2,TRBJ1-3,CASSHSRSTGNTIYF,TGTGCCAGCAGCCACTCACGGAGTACTGGAAACACCATATATTTT
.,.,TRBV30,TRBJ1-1,CAWVMNTEAFF,TGTGCCTGGGTTATGAACACTGAAGCTTTCTTT
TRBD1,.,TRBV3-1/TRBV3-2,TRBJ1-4,CASASLSTGGVGEKLFF,TGTGCCAGCGCAAGCCTCTCTACAGGGGGCGTCGGCGAAAAACTGTTTTTT
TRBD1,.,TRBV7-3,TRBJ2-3,CASSLQTGTDTQYF,TGTGCCAGCAGCCTCCAGACAGGGACAGATACGCAGTATTTT
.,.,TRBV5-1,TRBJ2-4,CASSLAGMFQYF,TGCGCCAGCAGCTTGGCAGGGATGTTTCAGTACTTC
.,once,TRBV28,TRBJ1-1,CASSLLGARGTEAFF,TGTGCCAGCAGTTTACTGGGAGCGCGTGGCACTGAAGCTTTCTTT
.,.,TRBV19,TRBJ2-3,CASRPGSTDTQYF,TGTGCCAGTAGGCCGGGTAGCACAGATACGCAGTATTTT
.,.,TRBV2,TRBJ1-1,CASKGEGNTEAFF,TGTGCCAGCAAGGGGGAAGGGAACACTGAAGCTTTCTTT
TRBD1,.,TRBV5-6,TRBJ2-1,CASSLLGTGGLSLQFF,TGTGCCAGCAGCTTGTTAGGGACAGGGGGCTTGTCTTTGCAGTTCTTC
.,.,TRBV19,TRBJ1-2,CATLPEENYGYTF,TGTGCCACCCTCCCCGAGGAGAACTATGGCTACACCTTC
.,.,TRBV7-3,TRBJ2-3,CASSYIARRLHHSTDTQYF,TGTGCCAGCAGCTACATTGCCCGTAGACTACACCATAGCACAGATACGCAGTATTTT
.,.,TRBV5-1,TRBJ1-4,CASSLAPRVSNEKLFF,TGCGCCAGCAGCTTGGCCCCCCGGGTCTCTAATGAAAAACTGTTTTTT
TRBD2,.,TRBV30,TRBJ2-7,CAWSLRGTYEQYF,TGTGCCTGGAGTTTGCGGGGGACCTACGAGCAGTACTTC
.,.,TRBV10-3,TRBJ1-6,CAISADISYNSPLHF,TGTGCCATCAGTGCAGACATCTCCTATAATTCACCCCTCCACTTT
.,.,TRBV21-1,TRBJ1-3,CASSKGRTGIGNTIYF,TGTGCCAGCAGCAAAGGTAGGACAGGGATTGGGAACACCATATATTTT
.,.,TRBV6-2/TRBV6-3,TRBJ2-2,CASSYRFGTGTGELFF,TGTGCCAGCAGTTACCGGTTTGGTACGGGGACCGGGGAGCTGTTTTTT
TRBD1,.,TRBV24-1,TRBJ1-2,CASSPSTGGLGYTF,TGTGCCAGTAGCCCCTCTACAGGGGGCCTTGGCTACACCTTC
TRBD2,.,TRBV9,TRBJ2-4,CASSVEAGGWNIQYF,TGTGCCAGCAGCGTAGAAGCGGGGGGATGGAACATTCAGTACTTC
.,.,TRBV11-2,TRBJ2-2,CASSRAGPNTGELFF,TGTGCCAGCAGCCGGGCGGGCCCGAACACCGGGGAGCTGTTTTTT
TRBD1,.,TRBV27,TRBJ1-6,CASSLSTGGSPLHF,TGTGCCAGCAGTTTATCGACAGGGGGGTCACCCCTCCACTTT
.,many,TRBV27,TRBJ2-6,CASSTGRLSGANVLTF,TGTGCCAGCAGCACAGGACGGCTCTCTGGGGCCAACGTCCTGACTTTC
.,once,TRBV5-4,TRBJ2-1,CASSSKQGASYNEQFF,TGTGCCAGCAGCTCCAAACAGGGAGCGTCCTACAATGAGCAGTTCTTC
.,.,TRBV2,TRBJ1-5,CASRENRDNQPQHF,TGTGCCAGCAGGGAAAACAGGGACAATCAGCCCCAGCATTTT
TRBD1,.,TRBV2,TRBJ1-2,CASSDGPGQGYGYTF,TGTGCCAGCAGCGACGGCCCGGGACAGGGGTATGGCTACACCTTC
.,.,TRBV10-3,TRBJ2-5,CAISGTQETQYF,TGTGCCATCAGTGGCACTCAAGAGACCCAGTACTTC
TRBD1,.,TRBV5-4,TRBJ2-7,CASSLDRGLYEQYF,TGTGCCAGCAGCTTAGACAGGGGCCTCTACGAGCAGTACTTC
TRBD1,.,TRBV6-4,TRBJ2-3,CASSEDRGRQDTQYF,TGTGCCAGCAGTGAAGACAGGGGGCGCCAGGATACGCAGTATTTT
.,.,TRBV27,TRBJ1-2,CASSPDKTNYGYTF,TGTGCCAGCTCACCGGACAAGACTAACTATGGCTACACCTTC
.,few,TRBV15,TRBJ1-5,CATSRVARSNQPQHF,TGTGCCACCAGCAGAGTTGCCAGGAGCAATCAGCCCCAGCATTTT
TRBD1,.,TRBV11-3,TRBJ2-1,CASSTTGAEQFF,TGTGCCAGCAGCACCACAGGGGCCGAGCAGTTCTTC
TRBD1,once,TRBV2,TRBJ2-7,CASRGDRGRNEQYF,TGTGCCAGCAGAGGAGACAGGGGGCGAAACGAGCAGTACTTC
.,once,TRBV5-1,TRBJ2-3,CASSLTGEWGTDTQYF,TGCGCCAGCAGCCTCACCGGGGAGTGGGGCACAGATACGCAGTATTTT
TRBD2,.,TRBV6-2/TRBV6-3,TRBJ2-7,CASSPTGGAGEQYF,TGTGCCAGCAGCCCCACCGGGGGGGCCGGCGAGCAGTACTTC
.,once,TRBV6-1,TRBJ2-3,CASSEAGTPDTQYF,TGTGCCAGCAGTGAAGCAGGGACACCAGATACGCAGTATTTT
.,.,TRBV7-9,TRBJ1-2,CASSYRGTYGYTF,TGTGCCAGCAGCTATAGGGGGACCTATGGCTACACCTTC
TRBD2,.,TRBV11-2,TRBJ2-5,CASSFPLAGVPETQYF,TGTGCCAGCAGCTTTCCGCTAGCGGGGGTTCCGGAGACCCAGTACTTC
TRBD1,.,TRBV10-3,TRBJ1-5,CAISGQGGNQPQHF,TGTGCCATCAGTGGACAGGGGGGCAATCAGCCCCAGCATTTT
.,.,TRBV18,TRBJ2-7,CASATGAASIPEQYF,TGTGCCAGCGCCACGGGAGCCGCTTCTATTCCCGAGCAGTACTTC
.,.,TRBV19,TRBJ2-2,CASSIGLGELFF,TGTGCCAGTAGTATCGGGTTGGGGGAGCTGTTTTTT
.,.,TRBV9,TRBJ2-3,CASSPLDSDTQYF,TGTGCCAGCAGCCCACTGGACTCAGATACGCAGTATTTT
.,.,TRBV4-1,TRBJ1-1,CASSLDIGMNTEAFF,TGCGCCAGCAGCCTGGACATCGGCATGAACACTGAAGCTTTCTTT
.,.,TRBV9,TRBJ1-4,CASSGYRDTTTNEKLFF,TGTGCCAGCAGCGGATACCGGGACACCACAACTAATGAAAAACTGTTTTTT